This T cell receptor beta chain comes out of a study of blood T cell repertoires in COVID-19. Looking at the study overall: The samples span acute and convalescent COVID-19 from the United States, Italy and Spain. Nucleic acid was either cDNA or gDNA, and it came from T cells, B-cell-depleted T cells, or PBMCs.

Authors' methods: For nucleated cells, counts were estimated from reference gene primer amplification. Sequencing used immunoSEQ multiplex PCR; TCRdb keeps in-frame clones, though not all of them. That table gives V, J and clone size, and the DNA gave D and trimming. The sample includes about 300,000 clones, approximately 82% of them seen just once. This CDR3 has 15 residues. Trimming stripped 2 bases from V and 7 bases from J, with 15 bases between. In germline, CDR1 is LNHDA, CDR2 SQIVND (reference sequence). The chain is built from TRBV19 and TRBJ1-5; D is perhaps TRBD1 (6 bases). Sequenced input: peripheral blood. This sequence was found in a woman aged 45-65 years with acute or convalescent COVID-19. CDR3 residues: CASSIPGQGTQPQHF. The CDR3 coding sequence is TGTGCCAGTAGTATACCCGGACAAGGGACACAGCCCCAGCATTTT.